Included here is one T cell receptor beta chain sequence, with context. Its antigen is as yet unknown. The CDR3 is 14 amino acids. Germline V gene lookup returns CDR1 SGDLS and CDR2 YYNGEE. The sample belongs to a study of T cells expressing NK-cell markers. Study-wide findings and caveats: About six donors showed dominant NKG2C+ clonotypes comprising about 1.0-7.0% of their CD8+ T cells.

cDNA encoding TCR beta was synthesized via 5'RACE template switching incorporating UMIs. TCRdb reworked the 5' RACE reads into one entry per CDR3 protein, no DNA. The sample spans about 110,000 distinct CDR3 sequences; the ten largest clones claim 15% to 20%. Sequencing used blood T cells: a sorted CD56 or NKG2C T cell subset, CD4+ or CD8+ T cells, or bulk PBMC T cells (not recorded which). The TCR sequence derives from a woman aged 18 to 75 in good health. The chain uses TRBV9 and TRBJ2-5; without DNA, the TCRdb call of TRBD1 cannot be checked. The CDR3 loop reads CASSPPPNQETQYF.